Below, one TCR beta chain is given with its context. Its target is unknown. This record belongs to a study of molecular identifiers for immune sequencing clone quantification. Study context: Replicate experiments divided RNA from roughly 20,000 or 100,000 naive CD8 cells into five parts and sequenced four. Study conclusions and caveats: Clones of above 20 RNA copies carried over 97% of effector molecules; in naive cells they carried under 1%.

V lost 2 bases and J lost 7; bases outside the gene matches: 11. The CDR3 covers 16 residues. The germline gives CDR1 KGHSH, CDR2 LQKENI. Listed TCR primers, together with previously described methods, were used for the bulk TCR libraries. TCRdb reanalysed the PCR reads using MiXCR and keeps one entry per CDR3 protein. Among about 100,000 distinct CDR3 sequences listed, approximately 40% were seen once. The TCR sequence derives from a human donor in good health. Some libraries in this study had Jurkat cell RNA spiked in. Sequenced: naive CD8+ T cells from blood, with Jurkat cell RNA spiked in. Subset meaning: FACS-sorted CD8+CD4-CCR7+CD45RA+ naive T cells. The J gene is TRBJ2-1, the V gene TRBV18; 7 positions match TRBD2. CDR3 in amino acids: CASSPSLWRERNEQFF. The CDR3 bases are TGTGCCAGCTCACCATCCCTATGGCGGGAGCGGAATGAGCAGTTCTTC.